A selection of T cell receptor beta chains follows, all from one sample in a study of cytomegalovirus exposure and HLA in healthy donors. Sequencing was performed with immunoSEQ multiplex PCR; in TCRdb, only in-frame clones are kept and a portion is missing. The sample lists 65,000 to 100,000 clones, roughly 83% occurring once. The sample was PBMCs. These receptors all come from a middle-aged woman in good health and CMV-seropositive. The CDR3 runs from the conserved cysteine through the conserved F or W. Fields, in order: clone size, V gene, D gene, J gene, CDR3 DNA, CDR3 protein. D genes are given only for firm matches. Clone size is given for some rows only: seen once, a few or many times, or a class if the clone is expanded.

clone size: once
V gene: TRBV30
D gene: NA
J gene: TRBJ1-5
CDR3 DNA: TGTGCCTGGAGCCACGGGGGACGGAATTTTAATAGCAATCAGCCCCAGCATTTT
CDR3 protein: CAWSHGGRNFNSNQPQHF

clone size: few
V gene: TRBV7-8
D gene: NA
J gene: TRBJ2-7
CDR3 DNA: TGTGCCAGCAGCTCAGAGGGGGTGGCAGGCGAGCAGTACTTC
CDR3 protein: CASSSEGVAGEQYF

clone size: NA
V gene: TRBV4-3
D gene: TRBD1
J gene: TRBJ1-1
CDR3 DNA: TGCGCCAGCAGCTTATTACAGGGGTCCACGAACACTGAAGCTTTCTTT
CDR3 protein: CASSLLQGSTNTEAFF

clone size: NA
V gene: TRBV6-5
D gene: NA
J gene: TRBJ1-5
CDR3 DNA: TGTGCCAGCAGTCGTAGGGGAATGGGCCAGCCCCAGCATTTT
CDR3 protein: CASSRRGMGQPQHF

clone size: NA
V gene: TRBV5-1
D gene: TRBD2
J gene: TRBJ2-1
CDR3 DNA: TGCGCCAGCAGCTTGGGGACTAGCGGATACAATGAGCAGTTCTTC
CDR3 protein: CASSLGTSGYNEQFF

clone size: few
V gene: TRBV9
D gene: TRBD1
J gene: TRBJ2-7
CDR3 DNA: TGTGCCAGCAGCACGACGGACAGGGGGTACGAGCAGTACTTC
CDR3 protein: CASSTTDRGYEQYF

clone size: NA
V gene: TRBV5-4
D gene: TRBD1
J gene: TRBJ1-1
CDR3 DNA: TGTGCCAGCAGCTCGACCGCGGCAGGGGGTCAGACTGAAGCTTTCTTT
CDR3 protein: CASSSTAAGGQTEAFF

clone size: NA
V gene: TRBV9
D gene: NA
J gene: TRBJ2-5
CDR3 DNA: TGTGCCAGCAGCGTAATGGCCCAAGAGACCCAGTACTTC
CDR3 protein: CASSVMAQETQYF

clone size: NA
V gene: TRBV28
D gene: NA
J gene: TRBJ1-1
CDR3 DNA: TGTGCCAGCAGTTTAGCGGGAGACACTGAAGCTTTCTTT
CDR3 protein: CASSLAGDTEAFF

clone size: few
V gene: TRBV4-1
D gene: NA
J gene: TRBJ2-7
CDR3 DNA: TGCGCCAGCAGCCTAATAGCGGATAGGGACGAGCAGTACTTC
CDR3 protein: CASSLIADRDEQYF

clone size: NA
V gene: TRBV6-1
D gene: NA
J gene: TRBJ1-1
CDR3 DNA: TGTGCCAGCAGTGAAGTTTGGGGCAGGGGCAACACTGAAGCTTTCTTT
CDR3 protein: CASSEVWGRGNTEAFF

clone size: few
V gene: TRBV5-1
D gene: TRBD1
J gene: TRBJ1-2
CDR3 DNA: TGCGCCAGCAGCCAAGGGACAGGGGGCGTAGGCTACACCTTC
CDR3 protein: CASSQGTGGVGYTF

clone size: NA
V gene: TRBV5-4
D gene: NA
J gene: TRBJ2-3
CDR3 DNA: TGTGCCAGCAGCTTAGGGGGAACAGATACGCAGTATTTT
CDR3 protein: CASSLGGTDTQYF

clone size: NA
V gene: TRBV7-9
D gene: NA
J gene: TRBJ2-1
CDR3 DNA: TGTGCCAGCACCAATAATGAGCAGTTCTTC
CDR3 protein: CASTNNEQFF

clone size: NA
V gene: TRBV6-5
D gene: NA
J gene: TRBJ1-2
CDR3 DNA: TGTGCCAGCAGAACAGGGTCCCCCTATGGCTACACCTTC
CDR3 protein: CASRTGSPYGYTF

clone size: NA
V gene: TRBV6-6
D gene: TRBD2
J gene: TRBJ2-5
CDR3 DNA: TGTGCCAGCAGTTTGGGAGGGGCTAACCTCCAAGAGACCCAGTACTTC
CDR3 protein: CASSLGGANLQETQYF

clone size: NA
V gene: TRBV25-1
D gene: NA
J gene: TRBJ2-5
CDR3 DNA: TGTGCCAGCAGTCTCGGGGCGGGGAAGGAGACCCAGTACTTC
CDR3 protein: CASSLGAGKETQYF

clone size: NA
V gene: TRBV11-2
D gene: NA
J gene: TRBJ2-7
CDR3 DNA: TGTGCCAGCAGCTTAACAGGCGCCCTCTCCTACGAGCAGTACTTC
CDR3 protein: CASSLTGALSYEQYF

clone size: NA
V gene: TRBV19
D gene: NA
J gene: TRBJ2-7
CDR3 DNA: TGTGCCAGTAGTCGGGCGGGGTCTAACTACGAGCAGTACTTC
CDR3 protein: CASSRAGSNYEQYF

clone size: NA
V gene: TRBV29-1
D gene: NA
J gene: TRBJ2-7
CDR3 DNA: TGCAGCGTTGAAGATCCGGGCGAGCAGTACTTC
CDR3 protein: CSVEDPGEQYF

clone size: NA
V gene: TRBV18
D gene: NA
J gene: TRBJ1-4
CDR3 DNA: TGTGCCAGCTCACCAACGAGCTTTGCAACTAATGAAAAACTGTTTTTT
CDR3 protein: CASSPTSFATNEKLFF

clone size: NA
V gene: TRBV5-1
D gene: TRBD2
J gene: TRBJ2-5
CDR3 DNA: TGCGCCAGCAGCTCACAGACTAGCGGGGGGGTGGAGACCCAGTACTTC
CDR3 protein: CASSSQTSGGVETQYF

clone size: NA
V gene: TRBV5-1
D gene: TRBD1
J gene: TRBJ1-4
CDR3 DNA: TGCGCCAGCAGCACCGGTGGACAGGGTAATGAAAAACTGTTTTTT
CDR3 protein: CASSTGGQGNEKLFF

clone size: NA
V gene: TRBV2
D gene: NA
J gene: TRBJ1-5
CDR3 DNA: TGTGCCAGCAGTGAATGGGCAGGGGATTTTAATCAGCCCCAGCATTTT
CDR3 protein: CASSEWAGDFNQPQHF

clone size: NA
V gene: TRBV2
D gene: NA
J gene: TRBJ2-1
CDR3 DNA: TGTGCCAGCGGGGGGGGACAGGTGATCGATGAGCAGTTCTTC
CDR3 protein: CASGGGQVIDEQFF

clone size: NA
V gene: TRBV6-5
D gene: NA
J gene: TRBJ1-2
CDR3 DNA: TGTGCCAGCAGTGAGAACAGGGATTTCTATGGCTACACCTTC
CDR3 protein: CASSENRDFYGYTF

clone size: NA
V gene: TRBV5-8
D gene: NA
J gene: TRBJ1-5
CDR3 DNA: TGTGCCAGCAGCTTAGACACAGTCAATCAGCCCCAGCATTTT
CDR3 protein: CASSLDTVNQPQHF

clone size: NA
V gene: TRBV7-9
D gene: TRBD2
J gene: TRBJ2-2
CDR3 DNA: TGTGCCAGCAGCCAGCAGGCGGGGGTCTCCACCGGGGAGCTGTTTTTT
CDR3 protein: CASSQQAGVSTGELFF

clone size: NA
V gene: TRBV28
D gene: TRBD2
J gene: TRBJ2-7
CDR3 DNA: TGTGCCAGCAGCAGCCGGGGGGACGCCCGGCGGTACGAGCAGTACTTC
CDR3 protein: CASSSRGDARRYEQYF

clone size: NA
V gene: TRBV7-2
D gene: TRBD1
J gene: TRBJ1-1
CDR3 DNA: TGTGCCAGCAGCTTAAGGCACAGGGGAGAGGCTTTCTTT
CDR3 protein: CASSLRHRGEAFF

clone size: few
V gene: TRBV19
D gene: TRBD1
J gene: TRBJ1-5
CDR3 DNA: TGTGCCAGTAGTATAGACAGGGGGAGCAATCAGCCCCAGCATTTT
CDR3 protein: CASSIDRGSNQPQHF

clone size: NA
V gene: TRBV5-6
D gene: TRBD2
J gene: TRBJ2-3
CDR3 DNA: TGTGCCAGCAGCTTGTTAAGCGGGGTCACAGATACGCAGTATTTT
CDR3 protein: CASSLLSGVTDTQYF

clone size: NA
V gene: TRBV6-5
D gene: TRBD1
J gene: TRBJ1-2
CDR3 DNA: TGTGCCAGCAGTTACGACAGGGAGAACTATGGCTACACCTTC
CDR3 protein: CASSYDRENYGYTF

clone size: NA
V gene: TRBV5-1
D gene: NA
J gene: TRBJ2-2
CDR3 DNA: TGCGCCAGCAGCCGAAAGGACAATGCAGGCACCGGGGAGCTGTTTTTT
CDR3 protein: CASSRKDNAGTGELFF

clone size: NA
V gene: TRBV5-1
D gene: TRBD1
J gene: TRBJ1-2
CDR3 DNA: TGCGCCAGCAGCTTAGGGGACAGCACTAACTATGGCTACACCTTC
CDR3 protein: CASSLGDSTNYGYTF

clone size: NA
V gene: TRBV30
D gene: NA
J gene: TRBJ1-4
CDR3 DNA: TGTGCCTGGAGTCCTTATTTGGAGACTAATGAAAAACTGTTTTTT
CDR3 protein: CAWSPYLETNEKLFF

clone size: few
V gene: TRBV7-6
D gene: TRBD1
J gene: TRBJ1-1
CDR3 DNA: TGTGCCAGCAGCAAGGGGGCTGGGACTGAAGCTTTCTTT
CDR3 protein: CASSKGAGTEAFF

clone size: few
V gene: TRBV5-1
D gene: NA
J gene: TRBJ2-4
CDR3 DNA: TGCGCCAGCAGCGAGGGCCTCAAAAACATTCAGTACTTC
CDR3 protein: CASSEGLKNIQYF

clone size: NA
V gene: TRBV30
D gene: NA
J gene: TRBJ2-2
CDR3 DNA: TGTGCCTGGAGTGTACTAGGGTACGGCGGGGAGCTGTTTTTT
CDR3 protein: CAWSVLGYGGELFF

clone size: NA
V gene: TRBV5-1
D gene: NA
J gene: TRBJ1-2
CDR3 DNA: TGCGCCAGCAGCTTGGAGGAGGGTTATGGCTACACCTTC
CDR3 protein: CASSLEEGYGYTF

clone size: NA
V gene: TRBV2
D gene: NA
J gene: TRBJ1-2
CDR3 DNA: TGTGCCAGCAGTGAAACTCGGTCTGGCTATGGCTACACCTTC
CDR3 protein: CASSETRSGYGYTF

clone size: NA
V gene: TRBV9
D gene: NA
J gene: TRBJ1-2
CDR3 DNA: TGTGCCGGCAGTGGTGAGGGATACACCTTC
CDR3 protein: CAGSGEGYTF

clone size: medium-sized
V gene: TRBV29-1
D gene: TRBD2
J gene: TRBJ2-7
CDR3 DNA: TGCAGCGTTGAGGGACTAGCGGGAGACGAGCAGTACTTC
CDR3 protein: CSVEGLAGDEQYF

clone size: NA
V gene: TRBV7-7
D gene: TRBD1
J gene: TRBJ2-5
CDR3 DNA: TGTGCTAGCAGCTTTGGCACAGGGGGCCGGGAGACCCAGTACTTC
CDR3 protein: CASSFGTGGRETQYF

clone size: once
V gene: TRBV5-6
D gene: TRBD1
J gene: TRBJ2-7
CDR3 DNA: TGTGCCAGCAGCTTGGCCGGGACAGGCTACGAGCAGTACTTC
CDR3 protein: CASSLAGTGYEQYF

clone size: NA
V gene: TRBV28
D gene: NA
J gene: TRBJ2-7
CDR3 DNA: TGTGCCAGCGCGGGCTACTACGAGCAGTACTTC
CDR3 protein: CASAGYYEQYF

clone size: few
V gene: TRBV10-3
D gene: NA
J gene: TRBJ1-1
CDR3 DNA: TGTGCCATCAGTCCCCAGGGGAGCACTGAAGCTTTCTTT
CDR3 protein: CAISPQGSTEAFF

clone size: NA
V gene: TRBV4-2
D gene: TRBD2
J gene: TRBJ2-3
CDR3 DNA: TGTGCCAGCAGCCCCTATACGGGAGGATCAGATACGCAGTATTTT
CDR3 protein: CASSPYTGGSDTQYF

clone size: NA
V gene: TRBV6-1
D gene: TRBD1
J gene: TRBJ1-1
CDR3 DNA: TGTGCCAGCAGTGGGGGACAGGGGAACACTGAAGCTTTCTTT
CDR3 protein: CASSGGQGNTEAFF

clone size: NA
V gene: TRBV9
D gene: TRBD2
J gene: TRBJ2-1
CDR3 DNA: TGTGCCAGCTCCCGGACTAGCGGGGCCGATGAGCAGTTCTTC
CDR3 protein: CASSRTSGADEQFF

clone size: NA
V gene: TRBV6-1
D gene: NA
J gene: TRBJ1-4
CDR3 DNA: TGTGCCAGCATGAGGCAGATTAATGAAAAACTGTTTTTT
CDR3 protein: CASMRQINEKLFF

clone size: NA
V gene: TRBV30
D gene: TRBD1
J gene: TRBJ1-2
CDR3 DNA: TGTGCCTGGAAACGGGCAGGGGGTGGGTATGGCTACACCTTC
CDR3 protein: CAWKRAGGGYGYTF

clone size: NA
V gene: TRBV6-5
D gene: TRBD1
J gene: TRBJ2-7
CDR3 DNA: TGTGCCAGCAGACTAGGACAGGGGATAGTGTACGAGCAGTACTTC
CDR3 protein: CASRLGQGIVYEQYF

clone size: NA
V gene: TRBV23-1
D gene: NA
J gene: TRBJ1-2
CDR3 DNA: TGCGCCAGCAGTCCCACCACCGGGGGGAGTTTACTATATGGCTACACCTTC
CDR3 protein: CASSPTTGGSLLYGYTF